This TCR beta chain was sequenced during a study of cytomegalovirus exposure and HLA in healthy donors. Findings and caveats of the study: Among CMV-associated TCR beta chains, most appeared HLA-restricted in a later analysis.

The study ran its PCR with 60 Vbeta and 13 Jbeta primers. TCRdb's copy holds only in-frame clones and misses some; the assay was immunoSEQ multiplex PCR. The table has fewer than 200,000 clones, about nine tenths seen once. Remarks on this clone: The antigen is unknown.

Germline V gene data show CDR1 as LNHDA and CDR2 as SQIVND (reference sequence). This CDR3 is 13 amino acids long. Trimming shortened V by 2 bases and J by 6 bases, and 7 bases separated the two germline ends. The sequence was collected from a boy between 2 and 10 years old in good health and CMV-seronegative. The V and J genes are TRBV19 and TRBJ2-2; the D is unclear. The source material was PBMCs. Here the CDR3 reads CASSIRLAGELFF. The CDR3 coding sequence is TGTGCCAGTAGTATACGCTTAGCCGGGGAGCTGTTTTTT.